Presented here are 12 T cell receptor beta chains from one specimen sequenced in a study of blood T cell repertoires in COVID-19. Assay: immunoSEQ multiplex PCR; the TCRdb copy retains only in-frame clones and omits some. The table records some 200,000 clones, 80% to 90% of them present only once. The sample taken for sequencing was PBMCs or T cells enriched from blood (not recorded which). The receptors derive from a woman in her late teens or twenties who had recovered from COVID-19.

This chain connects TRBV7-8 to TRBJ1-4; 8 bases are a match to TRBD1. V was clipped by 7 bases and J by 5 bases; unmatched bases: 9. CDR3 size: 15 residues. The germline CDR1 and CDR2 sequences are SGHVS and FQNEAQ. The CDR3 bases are TGTGCCAGCACGCTCGTGGGACAGGAAAATGAAAAACTGTTTTTT. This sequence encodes CASTLVGQENEKLFF.

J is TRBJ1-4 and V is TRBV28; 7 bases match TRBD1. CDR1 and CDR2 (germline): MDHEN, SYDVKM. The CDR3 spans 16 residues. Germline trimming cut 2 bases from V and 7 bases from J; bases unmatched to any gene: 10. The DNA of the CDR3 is TGTGCCAGCAGTTTAATACTGACAGGGTTCGGTGAAAAACTGTTTTTT. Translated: CASSLILTGFGEKLFF.

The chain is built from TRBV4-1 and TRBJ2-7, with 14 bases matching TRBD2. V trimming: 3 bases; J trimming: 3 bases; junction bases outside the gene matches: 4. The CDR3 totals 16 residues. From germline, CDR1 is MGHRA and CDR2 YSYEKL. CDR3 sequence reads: CASSHPGTSGGYEQYF. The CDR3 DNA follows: TGCGCCAGCAGCCACCCCGGGACTAGCGGGGGCTACGAGCAGTACTTC.

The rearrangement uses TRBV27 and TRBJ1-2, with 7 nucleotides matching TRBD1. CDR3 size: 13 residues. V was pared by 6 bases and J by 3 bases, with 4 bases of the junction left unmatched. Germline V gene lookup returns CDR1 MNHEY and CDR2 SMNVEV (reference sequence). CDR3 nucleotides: TGTGCCAGCAGACCACAGGGGTACTATGGCTACACCTTC. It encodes CASRPQGYYGYTF.

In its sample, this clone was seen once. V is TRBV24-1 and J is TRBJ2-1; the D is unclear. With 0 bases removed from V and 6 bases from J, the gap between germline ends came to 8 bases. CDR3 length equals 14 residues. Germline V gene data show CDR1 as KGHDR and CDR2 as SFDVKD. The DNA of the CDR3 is TGTGCCACCAGTGATTTGCAGGATGGCAATGAGCAGTTCTTC. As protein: CATSDLQDGNEQFF.

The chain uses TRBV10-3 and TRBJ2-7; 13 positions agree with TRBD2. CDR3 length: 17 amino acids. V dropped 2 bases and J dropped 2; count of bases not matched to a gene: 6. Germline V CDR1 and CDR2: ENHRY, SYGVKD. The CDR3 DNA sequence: TGTGCCATCAGTGAGGGACTAGCGGGGGCCGCCACCTACGAGCAGTACTTC. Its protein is CAISEGLAGAATYEQYF.

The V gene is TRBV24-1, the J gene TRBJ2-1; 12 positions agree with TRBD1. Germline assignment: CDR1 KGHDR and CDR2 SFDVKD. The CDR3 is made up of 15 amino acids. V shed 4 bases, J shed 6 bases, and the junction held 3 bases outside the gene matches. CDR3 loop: CATSEWDRGLNEQFF. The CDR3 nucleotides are TGTGCCACCAGTGAATGGGACAGGGGGCTCAATGAGCAGTTCTTC.

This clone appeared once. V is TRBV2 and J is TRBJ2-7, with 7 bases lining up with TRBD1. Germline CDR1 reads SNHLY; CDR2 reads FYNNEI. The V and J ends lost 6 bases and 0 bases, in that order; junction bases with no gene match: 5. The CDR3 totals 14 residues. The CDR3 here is CASRRGGSSYEQYF. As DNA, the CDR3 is TGTGCCAGCAGACGAGGGGGCTCCTCCTACGAGCAGTACTTC.

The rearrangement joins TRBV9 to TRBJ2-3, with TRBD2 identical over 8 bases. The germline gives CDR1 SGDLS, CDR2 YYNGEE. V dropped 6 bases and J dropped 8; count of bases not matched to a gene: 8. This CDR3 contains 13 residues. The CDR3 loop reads CASTRGGGGTQYF. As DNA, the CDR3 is TGTGCCAGCACACGGGGGGGCGGAGGTACGCAGTATTTT. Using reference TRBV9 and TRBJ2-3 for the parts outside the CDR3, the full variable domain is DSGVTQTPKHLITATGQRVTLRCSPRSGDLSVYWYQQSLDQGLQFLIQYYNGEERAKGNILERFSAQQFPDLHSELNLSSLELGDSALYFCASTRGGGGTQYFGPGTRLTVL.

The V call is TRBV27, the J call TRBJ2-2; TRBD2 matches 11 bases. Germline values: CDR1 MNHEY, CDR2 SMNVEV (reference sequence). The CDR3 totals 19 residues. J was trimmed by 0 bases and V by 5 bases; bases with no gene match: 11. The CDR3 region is CASSVGLAGGFANTGELFF. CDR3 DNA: TGTGCCAGCAGTGTCGGCTTAGCGGGGGGGTTCGCGAACACCGGGGAGCTGTTTTTT.

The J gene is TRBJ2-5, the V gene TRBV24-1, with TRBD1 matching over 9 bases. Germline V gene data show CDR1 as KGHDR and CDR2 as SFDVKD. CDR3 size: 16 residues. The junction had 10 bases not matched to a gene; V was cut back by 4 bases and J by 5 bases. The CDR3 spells CATSDPRQGGVETQYF. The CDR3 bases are TGTGCCACCAGTGACCCCAGACAGGGGGGCGTGGAGACCCAGTACTTC.

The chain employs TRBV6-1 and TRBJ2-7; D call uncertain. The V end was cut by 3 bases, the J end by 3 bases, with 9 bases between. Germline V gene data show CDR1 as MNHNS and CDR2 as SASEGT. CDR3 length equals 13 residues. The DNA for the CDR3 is TGTGCCAGCAGTGAGTTGGTCAGCTACGAGCAGTACTTC. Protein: CASSELVSYEQYF.